This is a list of T cell receptor beta chains from one sample in a study of blood T cell repertoires in COVID-19. Assay: immunoSEQ multiplex PCR; the TCRdb copy retains only in-frame clones and omits some. The sample has approximately 140,000 clones, about 83% seen once. The sample consisted of peripheral blood. The receptors here all came from a middle-aged woman with acute or convalescent COVID-19. The CDR3 runs from the conserved cysteine through the conserved F or W. A D gene is named only where the DNA matches it firmly. Clone size is stated in some rows and not others, as once, few, many or a class when expanded.

D: TRBD1; V: TRBV10-3; size: NA; J: TRBJ2-7; CDR3: CAIRGTGVGEQYF; DNA: TGTGCCATCCGAGGGACAGGGGTGGGCGAGCAGTACTTC
D: TRBD2; V: TRBV11-2; size: NA; J: TRBJ2-1; CDR3: CASSFRLAGGRVGNEQFF; DNA: TGTGCCAGCAGCTTTCGACTAGCGGGAGGTCGAGTGGGCAATGAGCAGTTCTTC
D: NA; V: TRBV7-6; size: NA; J: TRBJ1-4; CDR3: CASSLGGGPTNEKLFF; DNA: TGTGCCAGCAGCTTAGGGGGCGGTCCAACTAATGAAAAACTGTTTTTT
D: NA; V: TRBV7-2; size: NA; J: TRBJ1-2; CDR3: CASSPRAGQGGYTF; DNA: TGTGCCAGCAGCCCCAGGGCCGGGCAGGGTGGCTACACCTTC
D: TRBD2; V: TRBV2; size: NA; J: TRBJ2-1; CDR3: CASQASSGFYNEQFF; DNA: TGTGCCAGCCAAGCGTCTAGCGGGTTTTACAATGAGCAGTTCTTC
D: NA; V: TRBV6-2/TRBV6-3; size: NA; J: TRBJ2-3; CDR3: CASSYWLVGTDTQYF; DNA: TGTGCCAGCAGTTACTGGCTAGTCGGCACAGATACGCAGTATTTT
D: TRBD2; V: TRBV2; size: once; J: TRBJ2-5; CDR3: CASSEALAGGQETQYF; DNA: TGTGCCAGCAGTGAAGCGCTTGCGGGGGGGCAGGAGACCCAGTACTTC
D: NA; V: TRBV28; size: NA; J: TRBJ1-6; CDR3: CASTVGGGPYNSPLHF; DNA: TGTGCCAGCACCGTGGGGGGAGGACCCTATAATTCACCCCTCCACTTT
D: NA; V: TRBV5-1; size: NA; J: TRBJ1-1; CDR3: CASSPGSRGTEAFF; DNA: TGCGCCAGCAGCCCCGGATCTAGGGGGACTGAAGCTTTCTTT
D: TRBD1; V: TRBV30; size: NA; J: TRBJ1-6; CDR3: CAWNTQGANSPLHF; DNA: TGTGCCTGGAACACACAGGGGGCCAATTCACCCCTCCACTTT
D: TRBD1; V: TRBV28; size: NA; J: TRBJ1-5; CDR3: CASSVLRTGDSLHQPQHF; DNA: TGTGCCAGCAGTGTGCTAAGGACAGGGGATTCGCTTCATCAGCCCCAGCATTTT
D: TRBD1; V: TRBV7-8; size: NA; J: TRBJ1-6; CDR3: CASSLDHVQGADSPLHF; DNA: TGTGCCAGCAGCTTAGACCACGTACAGGGGGCGGATTCACCCCTCCACTTT
D: TRBD2; V: TRBV6-5; size: NA; J: TRBJ2-3; CDR3: CASSYYSGGGTDTQYF; DNA: TGTGCCAGCAGTTACTATAGCGGGGGGGGAACAGATACGCAGTATTTT
D: TRBD2; V: TRBV4-2; size: NA; J: TRBJ2-5; CDR3: CASSQGTSGPETQYF; DNA: TGTGCCAGCAGCCAAGGGACTAGCGGGCCAGAGACCCAGTACTTC
D: NA; V: TRBV4-1; size: NA; J: TRBJ1-6; CDR3: CASSRTNRGGPNSPLHF; DNA: TGCGCCAGCAGCCGGACCAATCGGGGGGGGCCCAATTCACCCCTCCACTTT
D: TRBD2; V: TRBV30; size: NA; J: TRBJ2-3; CDR3: CASDGGREADTQYF; DNA: TGTGCCTCCGATGGGGGACGGGAGGCAGATACGCAGTATTTT
D: TRBD1; V: TRBV11-3; size: NA; J: TRBJ2-7; CDR3: CASSLQPGTGDYEQYF; DNA: TGTGCCAGCAGCTTACAACCCGGGACAGGGGATTACGAGCAGTACTTC
D: TRBD1; V: TRBV27; size: NA; J: TRBJ1-2; CDR3: CASRKGQGFSGYGYTF; DNA: TGTGCCAGCAGAAAGGGACAGGGCTTTTCAGGATATGGCTACACCTTC
D: NA; V: TRBV6-4; size: medium-sized; J: TRBJ1-1; CDR3: CASSDSNRAEAFF; DNA: TGTGCCAGCAGTGACTCGAACAGGGCTGAAGCTTTCTTT
D: TRBD1; V: TRBV28; size: NA; J: TRBJ1-5; CDR3: CASSLEAWTGLQPQHF; DNA: TGTGCCAGCAGTTTAGAGGCTTGGACAGGGTTACAGCCCCAGCATTTT
D: NA; V: TRBV10-3; size: once; J: TRBJ1-3; CDR3: CAISESQGRNTIYF; DNA: TGTGCCATCAGTGAGTCCCAGGGGAGAAACACCATATATTTT
D: NA; V: TRBV27; size: NA; J: TRBJ1-1; CDR3: CASSISMNTEAFF; DNA: TGTGCCAGCAGTATATCCATGAACACTGAAGCTTTCTTT
D: NA; V: TRBV7-2; size: NA; J: TRBJ2-1; CDR3: CASIQTRTYNEQFF; DNA: TGTGCCAGCATCCAGACTAGGACCTACAATGAGCAGTTCTTC
D: NA; V: TRBV7-7; size: NA; J: TRBJ1-3; CDR3: CASSVDAGGTIYF; DNA: TGTGCCAGCAGCGTGGACGCGGGAGGGACCATATATTTT
D: NA; V: TRBV7-9; size: once; J: TRBJ1-1; CDR3: CASSIDTMNTEAFF; DNA: TGTGCCAGCAGTATTGACACAATGAACACTGAAGCTTTCTTT
D: TRBD1; V: TRBV6-4; size: NA; J: TRBJ1-5; CDR3: CASSDSWTGSNQPQHF; DNA: TGTGCCAGCAGTGACTCTTGGACAGGGAGCAATCAGCCCCAGCATTTT
D: NA; V: TRBV6-2/TRBV6-3; size: NA; J: TRBJ2-1; CDR3: CASSPSGGSYNEQFF; DNA: TGTGCCAGCAGTCCCTCCGGGGGCTCCTACAATGAGCAGTTCTTC
D: NA; V: TRBV6-2/TRBV6-3; size: once; J: TRBJ2-5; CDR3: CASSYDGAGKTQYF; DNA: TGTGCCAGCAGTTACGATGGGGCCGGAAAGACCCAGTACTTC
D: TRBD1; V: TRBV2; size: NA; J: TRBJ2-1; CDR3: CASSPDRGYNEQFF; DNA: TGTGCCAGCAGTCCGGACAGGGGGTACAATGAGCAGTTCTTC
D: TRBD1; V: TRBV11-2; size: NA; J: TRBJ1-3; CDR3: CASSRDRVAGNTIYF; DNA: TGTGCCAGCAGCCGTGACAGGGTTGCTGGAAACACCATATATTTT
D: TRBD1; V: TRBV6-5; size: NA; J: TRBJ1-2; CDR3: CASSYAYRGQGGYTF; DNA: TGTGCCAGCAGTTACGCCTACAGGGGGCAAGGAGGCTACACCTTC
D: NA; V: TRBV4-1; size: NA; J: TRBJ2-3; CDR3: CASSTWAGDTQYF; DNA: TGCGCCAGCAGTACCTGGGCGGGAGATACGCAGTATTTT
D: TRBD1; V: TRBV24-1; size: NA; J: TRBJ2-1; CDR3: CATSALGGQGGGSSYNEQFF; DNA: TGTGCCACCAGTGCCTTGGGGGGACAGGGAGGGGGGAGCTCCTACAATGAGCAGTTCTTC
D: TRBD1; V: TRBV11-3; size: NA; J: TRBJ2-7; CDR3: CASSFPENRQGAIPTYEQYF; DNA: TGTGCCAGCAGCTTCCCCGAGAATAGACAGGGGGCGATCCCCACCTACGAGCAGTACTTC
D: NA; V: TRBV4-3; size: NA; J: TRBJ1-3; CDR3: CASSQDSEVTGNTIYF; DNA: TGCGCCAGCAGCCAAGATTCAGAAGTTACTGGAAACACCATATATTTT
D: NA; V: TRBV20-1; size: NA; J: TRBJ2-1; CDR3: CSASGLGQSLDEQFF; DNA: TGCAGTGCTAGTGGTCTTGGACAGTCACTCGATGAGCAGTTCTTC
D: TRBD1; V: TRBV27; size: NA; J: TRBJ1-5; CDR3: CASSPAWDRRPQHF; DNA: TGTGCCAGCAGCCCGGCTTGGGACAGAAGGCCCCAGCATTTT
D: NA; V: TRBV5-4; size: NA; J: TRBJ2-1; CDR3: CASSLGGIPYNEQFF; DNA: TGTGCCAGCAGCTTGGGAGGGATACCCTACAATGAGCAGTTCTTC
D: NA; V: TRBV9; size: NA; J: TRBJ2-3; CDR3: CASRPIATDTQYF; DNA: TGTGCCAGCAGGCCCATAGCGACAGATACGCAGTATTTT
D: TRBD2; V: TRBV19; size: NA; J: TRBJ2-1; CDR3: CASSRGGGSYNEQFF; DNA: TGTGCCAGTAGTAGGGGCGGGGGGTCCTACAATGAGCAGTTCTTC
D: TRBD1; V: TRBV28; size: NA; J: TRBJ1-4; CDR3: CASSSGQEMEKLFF; DNA: TGTGCCAGCAGTTCGGGACAGGAAATGGAAAAACTGTTTTTT
D: TRBD1; V: TRBV6-1; size: NA; J: TRBJ1-5; CDR3: CASSETGVSQPQHF; DNA: TGTGCCAGCAGTGAGACAGGGGTTAGCCAGCCCCAGCATTTT
D: NA; V: TRBV3-1/TRBV3-2; size: NA; J: TRBJ2-1; CDR3: CASSQRDEQFF; DNA: TGTGCCAGCAGCCAGCGGGATGAGCAGTTCTTC
D: NA; V: TRBV6-5; size: once; J: TRBJ1-3; CDR3: CASCRGSGNTIYF; DNA: TGTGCCAGCTGCCGGGGCTCTGGAAACACCATATATTTT